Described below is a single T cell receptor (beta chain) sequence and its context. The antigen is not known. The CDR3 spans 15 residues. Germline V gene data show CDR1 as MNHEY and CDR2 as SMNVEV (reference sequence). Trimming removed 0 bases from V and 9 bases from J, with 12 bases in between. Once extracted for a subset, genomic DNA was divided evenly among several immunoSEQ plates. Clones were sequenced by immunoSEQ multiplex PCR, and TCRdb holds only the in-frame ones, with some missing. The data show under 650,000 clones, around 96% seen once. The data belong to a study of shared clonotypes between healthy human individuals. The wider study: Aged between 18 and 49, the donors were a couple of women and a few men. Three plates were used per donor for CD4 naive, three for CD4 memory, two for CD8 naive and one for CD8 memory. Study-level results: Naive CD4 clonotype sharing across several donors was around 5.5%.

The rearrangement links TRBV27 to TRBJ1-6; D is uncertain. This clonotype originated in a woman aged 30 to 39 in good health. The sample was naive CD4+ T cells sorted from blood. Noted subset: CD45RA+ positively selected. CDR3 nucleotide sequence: TGTGCCAGCAGTTTATCGGTGCCCCTGTTTTCACCCCTCCACTTT. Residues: CASSLSVPLFSPLHF.